A selection of T cell receptor beta chains follows, all from one sample in a study of T cell clones after liver transplantation. Sequencing was performed with immunoSEQ multiplex PCR; in TCRdb, only in-frame clones are kept and a portion is missing. Of tens of thousands of clones listed, 82% are singletons. Specimen: CD4+ T cells from blood, collected 45 to 47 months after liver transplant. These receptors all stem from a human patient who received a liver transplant. Some T cells could come from the graft donor. Each CDR3 is given with its conserved first and last residue. The D gene is left open where the match is weak. Clone size is not always given. Where it is, it says once, few, many or a class for expanded clones.

J gene	clone size	V gene	D gene	CDR3 protein	CDR3 DNA
TRBJ2-7	-	TRBV27	-	CASRTIRAAYEQYF	TGTGCCAGCAGGACCATCAGGGCCGCCTACGAGCAGTACTTC
TRBJ2-3	few	TRBV19	-	CASSTRQDTDTQYF	TGTGCCAGTAGTACGAGACAGGACACAGATACGCAGTATTTT
TRBJ2-3	-	TRBV14	-	CASSQVKAHLRSTDTQYF	TGTGCCAGCAGCCAAGTTAAGGCACACCTGAGGAGCACAGATACGCAGTATTTT
TRBJ1-2	-	TRBV28	-	CASSSPPGNYGYTF	TGTGCCAGCAGTTCCCCCCCTGGTAACTATGGCTACACCTTC
TRBJ2-4	few	TRBV4-1	-	CASTTTGSNIQYF	TGCGCCAGCACCACAACAGGGTCCAACATTCAGTACTTC
TRBJ2-4	-	TRBV6-8	-	CASRTFGAKNIQYF	TGTGCCAGCAGGACATTTGGGGCCAAAAACATTCAGTACTTC
TRBJ1-2	-	TRBV28	-	CASSQQGGYTF	TGTGCCAGCAGTCAACAGGGAGGCTACACCTTC
TRBJ2-2	few	TRBV11-3	TRBD1	CASSFGQGTGELFF	TGTGCCAGCAGCTTTGGACAGGGAACCGGGGAGCTGTTTTTT
TRBJ2-5	-	TRBV19	-	CASSMTQETQYF	TGTGCCAGTAGTATGACCCAAGAGACCCAGTACTTC
TRBJ1-2	-	TRBV5-6	-	CASSLAGGEGYGYTF	TGTGCCAGCAGCTTGGCCGGGGGCGAGGGCTATGGCTACACCTTC
TRBJ2-1	-	TRBV5-1	TRBD2	CASTILAGGPHEQFF	TGCGCCAGTACAATCCTAGCGGGAGGGCCGCATGAGCAGTTCTTC
TRBJ1-4	-	TRBV4-1	-	CASSLPPVGREKLFF	TGCGCCAGCAGCCTGCCTCCGGTAGGGAGAGAAAAACTGTTTTTT
TRBJ2-3	once	TRBV6-5	TRBD2	CASSLLAGREDTQYF	TGTGCCAGCAGCCTCCTAGCGGGGAGGGAAGATACGCAGTATTTT
TRBJ2-7	-	TRBV14	-	CASSQLTYEQYF	TGTGCCAGCAGCCAACTGACCTACGAGCAGTACTTC
TRBJ1-5	-	TRBV7-2	-	CASSFRTNQPQHF	TGTGCCAGCAGCTTTCGCACTAATCAGCCCCAGCATTTT
TRBJ1-1	-	TRBV5-4	-	CASSQDGRGTEAFF	TGCGCCAGCAGCCAAGATGGGCGCGGGACTGAAGCTTTCTTT
TRBJ2-3	-	TRBV27	TRBD2	CASRTRLATDTQYF	TGTGCCAGCCGTACTAGACTAGCGACAGATACGCAGTATTTT
TRBJ2-5	-	TRBV5-5	TRBD1	CASTSTGTQAREAQYF	TGTGCCAGCACCTCGACAGGGACCCAGGCAAGAGAGGCCCAGTACTTC
TRBJ2-1	-	TRBV27	TRBD2	CASMGLAGGYSYNEQFF	TGTGCCAGCATGGGACTAGCGGGAGGCTACTCCTACAATGAGCAGTTCTTC
TRBJ2-1	-	TRBV6-5	TRBD2	CASSRTRSSYNEQFF	TGTGCCAGCAGCAGGACTAGGAGCTCCTACAATGAGCAGTTCTTC
TRBJ1-1	-	TRBV15	TRBD1	CATSRGDSFTEAFF	TGTGCCACCAGCAGAGGGGACAGCTTCACTGAAGCTTTCTTT
TRBJ2-3	-	TRBV15	TRBD2	CATSRDLLAGGSADTQYF	TGTGCCACCAGCAGAGATCTGTTAGCGGGAGGTTCGGCGGATACGCAGTATTTT
TRBJ1-1	-	TRBV6-1	-	CATASRGANTEAFF	TGTGCCACCGCTAGCAGGGGAGCGAACACTGAAGCTTTCTTT
TRBJ1-2	-	TRBV6-1	TRBD1	CASSELGTAGLSYGYTF	TGTGCCAGCAGTGAACTGGGGACAGCAGGTCTTAGCTATGGCTACACCTTC
TRBJ2-1	-	TRBV5-1	TRBD2	CASSPVGTETSGAYNEQFF	TGCGCCAGCAGCCCAGTCGGGACGGAGACTAGCGGAGCCTACAATGAGCAGTTCTTC
TRBJ2-1	-	TRBV19	-	CASSIVPSAGYNEQFF	TGTGCCAGTAGTATCGTCCCTAGCGCGGGCTACAATGAGCAGTTCTTC
TRBJ2-1	-	TRBV10-2	TRBD2	CASGRTSGSANEQFF	TGCGCCAGCGGAAGAACTAGCGGGAGCGCCAATGAGCAGTTCTTC
TRBJ2-7	-	TRBV5-7	TRBD1	CASSLLGTGGVEQYF	TGTGCCAGCAGCTTGTTGGGGACAGGGGGTGTCGAGCAGTACTTC
TRBJ1-1	-	TRBV6-6	-	CASRNQGFGNTEAFF	TGTGCCAGCAGGAACCAGGGATTCGGGAACACTGAAGCTTTCTTT
TRBJ2-7	few	TRBV5-1	TRBD1	CASSFRNGQDIYYEQYF	TGCGCCAGCAGCTTTCGGAATGGACAGGATATCTACTACGAGCAGTACTTC
TRBJ2-3	-	TRBV5-1	-	CASSPLGDTQYF	TGCGCCAGCAGCCCATTGGGGGATACGCAGTATTTT
TRBJ1-1	-	TRBV5-1	TRBD1	CASAQGQPNTEAFF	TGCGCCAGTGCCCAGGGACAGCCGAACACTGAAGCTTTCTTT
TRBJ2-5	-	TRBV28	-	CASAGTQETQYF	TGTGCCAGCGCGGGGACTCAAGAGACCCAGTACTTC
TRBJ2-7	few	TRBV4-1	-	CASSQELAYEQYF	TGCGCCAGCAGCCAAGAGTTGGCCTACGAGCAGTACTTC
TRBJ1-5	-	TRBV2	-	CASSLGGQPQHF	TGTGCCAGCAGCCTCGGCGGTCAGCCCCAGCATTTT
TRBJ2-1	-	TRBV28	-	CASSRQYNEQFF	TGTGCCAGCAGTCGTCAATACAATGAGCAGTTCTTC
TRBJ1-1	once	TRBV5-1	-	CASSFYGQDTEAFF	TGCGCCAGCAGCTTCTATGGCCAAGACACTGAAGCTTTCTTT
TRBJ2-7	once	TRBV2	TRBD2	CASTRGGGRTSYEQYF	TGTGCCAGCACTAGGGGCGGGGGACGCACCTCCTACGAGCAGTACTTC
TRBJ2-5	-	TRBV30	-	CAWSVGGGQETQYF	TGTGCCTGGAGTGTGGGTGGAGGACAAGAGACCCAGTACTTC
TRBJ2-3	-	TRBV5-4	-	CASSLDRVADTQYF	TGTGCCAGCAGCTTGGACAGGGTAGCAGATACGCAGTATTTT
TRBJ1-1	once	TRBV27	-	CASSLERDTEAFF	-
TRBJ2-4	-	TRBV23-1	TRBD2	CASSQSTLAGGPPPKNIQYF	TGCGCCAGCAGTCAATCAACGCTAGCGGGAGGGCCCCCTCCCAAAAACATTCAGTACTTC
TRBJ1-1	-	TRBV11-1	-	CATGRRVDTEAFF	TGTGCCACTGGACGCCGAGTGGACACTGAAGCTTTCTTT
TRBJ2-5	-	TRBV6-6	TRBD1	CASSGDRAAETQYF	TGTGCCAGCAGTGGGGACAGGGCAGCGGAGACCCAGTACTTC